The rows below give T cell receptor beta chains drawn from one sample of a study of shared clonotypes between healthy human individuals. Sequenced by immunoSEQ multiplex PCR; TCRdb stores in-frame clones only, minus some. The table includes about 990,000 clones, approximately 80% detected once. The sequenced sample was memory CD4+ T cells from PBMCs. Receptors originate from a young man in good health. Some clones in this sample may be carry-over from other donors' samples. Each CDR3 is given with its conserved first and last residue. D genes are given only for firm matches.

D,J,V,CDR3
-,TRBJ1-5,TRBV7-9,CASSSFYGADSNQPQHF
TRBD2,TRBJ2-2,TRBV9,CASSPRTSGGELFF
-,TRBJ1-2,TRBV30,CAWSGGRGTNYGYTF
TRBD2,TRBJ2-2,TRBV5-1,CASSFLAGGPGELFF
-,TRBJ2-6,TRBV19,CASNGARGLGGANVLTF
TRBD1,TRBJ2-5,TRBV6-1,CASSGQAYSETQYF
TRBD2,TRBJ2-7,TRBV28,CASTNSGSGISYEQYF
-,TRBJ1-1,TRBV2,CASSEIAGNTEAFF
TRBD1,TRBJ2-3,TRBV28,CASLQGITDTQYF
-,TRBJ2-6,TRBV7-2,CASSRTTSANVLTF
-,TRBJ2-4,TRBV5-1,CASSLGDLLAKNIQYF
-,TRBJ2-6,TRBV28,CASSSPGSGANVLTF
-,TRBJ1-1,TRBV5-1,CASSLDPGPHFNTEAFF
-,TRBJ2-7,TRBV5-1,CASSLAGDSLEQYF
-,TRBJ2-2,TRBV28,CASSFPARGPGELFF
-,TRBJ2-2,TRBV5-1,CASRLAVNTGELFF
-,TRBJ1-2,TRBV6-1,CASRTTGYGYTF
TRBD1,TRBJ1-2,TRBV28,CASSLVSRGQNYGYTF
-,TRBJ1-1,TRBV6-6,CASSYIGNTEAFF
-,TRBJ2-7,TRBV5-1,CASSLWTAYEQYF
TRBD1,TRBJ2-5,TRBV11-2,CASRSQTGGETQYF
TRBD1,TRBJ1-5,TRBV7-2,CASSPGQGNQPQHF
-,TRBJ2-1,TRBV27,CASSLEGNEQFF
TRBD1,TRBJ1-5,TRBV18,CASSFSTGTGNQPQHF
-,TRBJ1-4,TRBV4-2,CASSQVDRPDEKLFF
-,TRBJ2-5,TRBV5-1,CASSPMGETQYF
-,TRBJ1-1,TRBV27,CASSLGRDTEAFF
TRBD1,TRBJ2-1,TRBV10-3,CAIRPGTGGGEQFF
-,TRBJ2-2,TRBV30,CAWRPPGTSTGELFF
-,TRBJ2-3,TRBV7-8,CASSLGSPSDTQYF
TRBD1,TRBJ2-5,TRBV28,CASSRTGFQETQYF
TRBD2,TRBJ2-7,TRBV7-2,CASSPAGLAPYEQYF
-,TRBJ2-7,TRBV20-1,CSLEGPYEQYF
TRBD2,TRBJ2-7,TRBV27,CASSLLAGSHEQYF
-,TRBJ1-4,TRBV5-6,CASRDPPGGQKLFF
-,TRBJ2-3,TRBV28,CASSSTVGTQYF
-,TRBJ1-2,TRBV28,CASSGGGQLSGLYGHTF
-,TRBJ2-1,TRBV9,CASSEKIASRNEQFF
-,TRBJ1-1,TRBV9,CASSVVGQTNTEAFF
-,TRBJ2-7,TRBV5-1,CASSLATTSYEQYF
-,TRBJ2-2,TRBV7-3,CASSSPPGELFF
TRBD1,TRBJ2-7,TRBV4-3,CASSQDLITDRGSEQYF
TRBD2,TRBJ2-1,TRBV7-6,CASSLRGELTNEQFF
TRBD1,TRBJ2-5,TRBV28,CATTGTGGAETQYF
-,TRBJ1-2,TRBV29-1,CSVDDRGAGYTF
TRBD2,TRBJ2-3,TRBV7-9,CASSLGTSEADTQYF
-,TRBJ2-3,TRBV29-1,CSATTGGHSTDTQYF
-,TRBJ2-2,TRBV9,CASSADTGELFF
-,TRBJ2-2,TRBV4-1,CASSQPWGELFF
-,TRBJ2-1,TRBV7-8,CASSLAGTVPNEQFF
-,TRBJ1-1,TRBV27,CASSFRPGGGTEAFF
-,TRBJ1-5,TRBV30,CAWTTGGNQPQHF
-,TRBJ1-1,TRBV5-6,CASSLDRGITEAFF
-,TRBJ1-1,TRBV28,CASSPPGLRATEAFF
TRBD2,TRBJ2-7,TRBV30,CAWRAKLAGFTYEQYF